The T cell receptor beta chain described here comes from a study of blood T cell repertoires in COVID-19. Overall study context: Acute and convalescent COVID-19 samples came from the United States, Italy and Spain. T cells, B-cell-depleted T cells, or PBMCs provided the cDNA or gDNA that served as material.

Original processing methods: Using reference gene primer amplification, nucleated cell counts were estimated. The protocol was immunoSEQ multiplex PCR, while the TCRdb copy is restricted to in-frame clones and leaves out a portion. Clonal size and the V and J genes are those of that table, whereas D and trimming came from the DNA. This sample has 200,000 to 250,000 clones, with around four fifths found just once. This clone was seen more than once but under ten times. CDR3 size: 14 residues. The junction had 8 bases not matched to a gene; V was cut back by 8 bases and J by 4 bases. CDR1 MNHNY and CDR2 SVGAGI come from the germline V gene (reference sequence).

The sequence derives from a woman in her seventies with active or convalescent COVID-19. Sequenced: peripheral blood. The chain couples TRBV6-6 to TRBJ2-1; 7 nucleotides line up with TRBD2. CDR3 sequence: CASLGRESYNEQFF. The CDR3 DNA is TGTGCCAGCCTGGGGCGGGAGTCTTACAATGAGCAGTTCTTC.